The source of this TCR beta chain is a study of radiotherapy plus CTLA-4 blockade in lung cancer. Study observations and caveats: Once radiotherapy plus ipilimumab had been given, TCR clones derived from tumor expanded in blood. Early blood T cell clone changes and increased post-radiation serum interferon-beta were reportedly the strongest response predictors.

Sequenced by immunoSEQ multiplex PCR; TCRdb stores in-frame clones only, minus some. The table shows 50,000 to 65,000 clones, with 75% to 85% occurring only once. The V gene lost 7 bases and the J gene lost 4 bases, with 10 bases spanning the gap. Germline assignment: CDR1 MNHEY and CDR2 SMNVEV (reference sequence). This CDR3 has 12 amino acids. In chemo-refractory metastatic non-small-cell lung cancer, patients got ipilimumab CTLA-4 blockade together with focal radiation. About this clone itself: Its antigen is unknown.

This rearrangement joins TRBV27 to TRBJ1-2, with D maybe TRBD1 (6 bases). This specimen was peripheral blood, taken from a patient treated with radiotherapy plus ipilimumab. This sequence originates from a human donor with non-small cell lung cancer who had a partial response to radiotherapy plus ipilimumab. CDR3 loop: CASKGTTYGYTF. The DNA of the CDR3 is TGTGCCAGCAAGGGGACAACCTATGGCTACACCTTC.